A single sample is the source of the 27 T cell receptor beta chains below, sequenced in a study of T cells in localized non-small cell lung cancer. The repertoire was sequenced with immunoSEQ multiplex PCR; TCRdb's copy has only in-frame clones and lacks some. Seen here are about 40,000 clones, around 86% observed once, and the top ten hold 3.5%. The material was peripheral blood, obtained before any cancer treatment. The receptors derive from a man aged 18 to 49 with stage I lung adenocarcinoma.

This clone turned up a few times. V is TRBV7-2 and J is TRBJ2-3; D remains unclear. The CDR3 loop spans 13 amino acids. The V end lost 1 base, the J end lost 12 bases, and 14 bases lay between the germline ends. Germline CDR1 and CDR2: SGHTA and FQGNSA. The CDR3 bases are TGTGCCAGCAGCTTAGGGGATTATCTCCCTCAGTATTTT. Translation: CASSLGDYLPQYF.

This clone was picked up a small number of times. The chain recombines TRBV30 with TRBJ1-6; the D gene is possibly TRBD1 (5 bases). Germline CDR1 and CDR2: GTSNPN and SVGIG (reference sequence). Trimming removed 3 bases at V and 7 bases at J, with 7 bases between. The CDR3 is 12 amino acids. The chain's CDR3 is CAWRGENSPLHF. In DNA, the CDR3 is TGTGCCTGGAGGGGGGAGAATTCACCCCTCCACTTT.

This chain links TRBV30 with TRBJ2-1; 14 nucleotides agree with TRBD2. Germline V CDR1 and CDR2: GTSNPN, SVGIG (reference sequence). The CDR3 is 15 residues long. The V gene end was trimmed by 4 bases and the J gene end by 4 bases; junction bases not matched to a gene: 3. CDR3 region: CAWTRTSGGYNEQFF. DNA for the CDR3: TGTGCCTGGACCAGGACTAGCGGGGGGTACAATGAGCAGTTCTTC.

On this clone: The same CDR3 also results from other DNA sequences found in this sample. The genes are TRBV25-1 and TRBJ2-3; D may be TRBD1 (6 bases). The germline CDR1 and CDR2 sequences are MGHDK and SYGVNS. With 1 base removed from V and 4 bases from J, the gap between germline ends came to 15 bases. This CDR3 spans 16 amino acids. CDR3 nucleotide sequence: TGTGCCAGCAGTGAATCTACAGGGAGATGGGCAGATACGCAGTATTTT. This translates into CASSESTGRWADTQYF.

This rearrangement joins TRBV7-3 to TRBJ2-1; TRBD2 agrees at 9 bases. Germline loops: CDR1 SGHTA, CDR2 FQGTGA. V was clipped by 1 base and J by 4 bases; unmatched bases: 2. The CDR3 contains 15 residues. The CDR3 coding sequence is TGTGCCAGCAGCTTAAGACTAGCGGAGTACAATGAGCAGTTCTTC. As protein: CASSLRLAEYNEQFF.

The chain joins TRBV4-3 to TRBJ1-1; perhaps TRBD1 as D (6 bases). V was trimmed by 1 base and J by 4 bases, leaving 13 bases between them. Germline V gene sequence: CDR1 LGHNA, CDR2 YSLEER. The CDR3 consists of 15 residues. The CDR3 loop is CASSQAYRVSTEAFF. CDR3 nucleotide sequence: TGCGCCAGCAGCCAAGCGTACAGGGTAAGCACTGAAGCTTTCTTT.

CDR3 protein: CASTSDRAYPYEQYF. The CDR3 nucleotides are TGTGCCAGCACGTCGGACAGGGCATACCCCTACGAGCAGTACTTC. The J gene is TRBJ2-7, the V gene TRBV6-1; TRBD1 matches 8 bases. CDR1 is MNHNS and CDR2 is SASEGT in the germline V gene. V lost 7 bases and J lost 2; bases outside the gene matches: 10. The CDR3 sequence is 15 residues long.

Written as DNA, the CDR3 is TGTGCCACCAGCAGAGATTTTGCGGGACGAGATACGCAGTATTTT. Translated, it gives CATSRDFAGRDTQYF. The chain uses TRBV15 and TRBJ2-3, with D maybe TRBD2 (6 bases). The CDR3 length is 15 residues. Germline V CDR1 and CDR2: LNHNV, YYDKDF (reference sequence). Trimming removed 0 bases at V and 5 bases at J, with 12 bases between.

The V and J genes are TRBV29-1 and TRBJ1-1, with TRBD1 matching over 7 bases. Losses at the gene ends were 0 bases for V and 5 bases for J; bases not matched to a gene: 9. The CDR3 contains 15 residues. Germline values: CDR1 SQVTM, CDR2 ANQGSEA. The chain's CDR3 is CSVEDRQGRKTEAFF. CDR3 nucleotides: TGCAGCGTTGAAGATCGACAGGGAAGAAAGACTGAAGCTTTCTTT.

V gene TRBV18 combines with J gene TRBJ2-3, with 8 bases fitting TRBD1. There are 14 residues in the CDR3. The germline gives CDR1 KGHSH, CDR2 LQKENI. Trimming removed 5 bases from V and 7 bases from J; junction bases left unmatched: 8. The CDR3, as DNA: TGTGCCAGCTCATCGGACAGGGAAGGAAATACGCAGTATTTT. It codes for CASSSDREGNTQYF.

The chain carries TRBV12-5 and TRBJ1-2, with TRBD1 matching over 7 bases. J was trimmed by 3 bases and V by 2 bases; bases with no gene match: 9. The germline gives CDR1 LGHNT, CDR2 FRNRAP. CDR3 size: 16 residues. CDR3 loop: CASGLQTGIHYYGYTF. CDR3 coding DNA: TGTGCTAGTGGTTTGCAGACAGGGATCCACTACTATGGCTACACCTTC.

The CDR3 protein is CASSLSVRGLGGYTF. The CDR3 coding sequence is TGTGCCAGCAGTTTAAGTGTTAGGGGGCTGGGTGGCTACACCTTC. The V and J genes are TRBV28 and TRBJ1-2; 7 bases align to TRBD1. After removal of 2 bases from V and 7 bases from J, the junction contained 10 bases not matched to a gene. The CDR3 runs to 15 residues. CDR1 is MDHEN and CDR2 is SYDVKM in the germline V gene.

CDR3 region: CASSITQGAGETQYF. The CDR3, as DNA: TGTGCCAGTAGTATAACGCAGGGGGCCGGGGAGACCCAGTACTTC. The V and J genes are TRBV19 and TRBJ2-5; 8 nucleotides match TRBD1. With 2 bases clipped from V and 5 bases from J, the junction kept 7 bases outside the gene matches. The CDR3 is made up of 15 amino acids. CDR1 and CDR2 from the germline V gene are LNHDA and SQIVND (reference sequence).

CDR3 amino acids: CASSIEGVNTEAFF. For the CDR3, the DNA is TGTGCCAGTAGTATAGAGGGCGTGAACACTGAAGCTTTCTTT. J is TRBJ1-1 and V is TRBV19; D not resolved. The CDR3 is 14 residues long. Trimming removed 0 bases at V and 0 bases at J, with 5 bases between. From germline, CDR1 is LNHDA and CDR2 SQIVND (reference sequence).

This chain links TRBV5-4 with TRBJ2-7; the match to TRBD2 covers 9 bases. The CDR3 has 15 amino acids. Germline V lookup: CDR1 SGHNT, CDR2 YYREEE (reference sequence). V was clipped by 4 bases and J by 6 bases; unmatched bases: 11. The CDR3: CASSPAGGLSREQYF. DNA for the CDR3: TGTGCCAGCAGCCCGGCGGGGGGGCTAAGTCGCGAGCAGTACTTC.

The chain links TRBV28 to TRBJ1-2; 9 bases line up with TRBD1. Germline CDR1 reads MDHEN; CDR2 reads SYDVKM. V trimming: 6 bases; J trimming: 5 bases; junction bases outside the gene matches: 4. The CDR3 has 13 amino acids. CDR3 residues: CASSQTGGYGYTF. DNA for the CDR3: TGTGCCAGCAGCCAGACAGGGGGTTATGGCTACACCTTC.

The chain carries TRBV11-1 and TRBJ2-7; D may match TRBD1 or TRBD2 (6 bases each). Germline CDR1 is SGHAT and CDR2 is FQDESV (reference sequence). This CDR3 contains 16 residues. Trimming took 0 bases from V and 3 from J, leaving 15 bases between them. The CDR3 loop is CASSLAGGRQGYEQYF. CDR3 nucleotide sequence: TGTGCCAGCAGCTTAGCGGGGGGCCGGCAAGGCTACGAGCAGTACTTC.

V is TRBV19 and J is TRBJ1-5; D is possibly TRBD1 (6 bases). CDR3 length equals 17 residues. The germline V and J ends were trimmed by 5 bases and 2 bases, with 19 bases remaining between them. CDR1 is LNHDA and CDR2 is SQIVND in the germline V gene (reference sequence). The DNA for the CDR3 is TGTGCCAGTAGTCTGACAGGTCCCATCGGGGGCAATCAGCCCCAGCATTTT. It translates to CASSLTGPIGGNQPQHF.

The chain joins TRBV6-6 to TRBJ2-1; D is undetermined. The CDR3 is 14 residues long. Germline V gene lookup returns CDR1 MNHNY and CDR2 SVGAGI (reference sequence). Trimming removed 0 bases from V and 3 bases from J, with 6 bases in between. This chain's CDR3 is CASSYSEGYNEQFF. The DNA of the CDR3 is TGTGCCAGCAGTTACTCCGAAGGCTACAATGAGCAGTTCTTC.

This chain joins TRBV5-4 and TRBJ2-5; D uncertain. V gave up 0 bases and J gave up 6 bases, with 15 bases separating them. CDR1 SGHNT and CDR2 YYREEE come from the germline V gene (reference sequence). This CDR3 spans 15 amino acids. The CDR3 loop reads CASSLEGIRGKTQYF. The CDR3 DNA is TGTGCCAGCAGCTTGGAAGGCATCCGTGGGAAGACCCAGTACTTC.

Worth noting for this clone: One junction end disagrees with the germline gene, perhaps due to a read error. This chain joins TRBV27 and TRBJ1-3; D is possibly TRBD1 (6 bases). CDR1 is MNHEY and CDR2 is SMNVEV in the germline V gene (reference sequence). The CDR3 covers 17 residues. The CDR3 region has the DNA TGTGCCAGCAGTTTAACTTCAGGCAGGGGCTCTGGAAACAGCATATATTTT. As protein: CASSLTSGRGSGNSIYF.

V is TRBV29-1 and J is TRBJ1-1; TRBD1 might be the D (6 bases). The V end was cut by 5 bases, the J end by 9 bases, with 19 bases between. Looked up from germline, CDR1 is SQVTM and CDR2 is ANQGSEA. CDR3 length: 13 amino acids. The CDR3 is CSVNYGTKSQAFF. CDR3 nucleotides: TGCAGCGTTAACTACGGGACAAAATCTCAAGCTTTCTTT. The variable domain in full, completed from reference TRBV29-1 and TRBJ1-1, reads SAVISQKPSRDICQRGTSLTIQCQVDSQVTMMFWYRQQPGQSLTLIATANQGSEATYESGFVIDKFPISRPNLTFSTLTVSNMSPEDSSIYLCSVNYGTKSQAFFGQGTRLTVV.

The V call is TRBV7-8, the J call TRBJ2-5; TRBD1 matches at 7 bases. The germline V gene has CDR1 SGHVS and CDR2 FQNEAQ. V trimming: 1 base; J trimming: 11 bases; junction bases outside the gene matches: 10. The length of the CDR3 is 14 residues. CDR3 in DNA: TGTGCCAGCAGCTTAGGTCTAAGGGGGCAAGAGCAGTACTTC. It is translated as CASSLGLRGQEQYF. Full variable domain (missing parts from reference TRBV7-8 and TRBJ2-5): GAGVSQSPRYKVAKRGQDVALRCDPISGHVSLFWYQQALGQGPEFLTYFQNEAQLDKSGLPSDRFFAERPEGSVSTLKIQRTQQEDSAVYLCASSLGLRGQEQYFGPGTRLLVL.

In nucleotides, the CDR3 is TGTGCCAGCAGCTTACTATACTCAGAAACCTACGAGCAGTACTTC. As protein: CASSLLYSETYEQYF. The chain carries TRBV7-2 and TRBJ2-7, with D uncertain. This CDR3 has 15 amino acids. Germline assignment: CDR1 SGHTA and CDR2 FQGNSA. V shed 2 bases and J shed 2 bases, with 13 bases lying between them.

This clone was counted only a few times. V is TRBV30 and J is TRBJ1-2; D is unclear. The CDR3 covers 11 residues. Germline V gene sequence: CDR1 GTSNPN, CDR2 SVGIG (reference sequence). Trimming cost V 2 bases and J 8 bases, with 9 bases left between them. The CDR3 protein is CAWSPSVGYTF. The CDR3 DNA sequence: TGTGCCTGGAGTCCCAGCGTAGGCTACACCTTC. Full variable domain (missing parts from reference TRBV30 and TRBJ1-2): SQTIHQWPATLVQPVGSPLSLECTVEGTSNPNLYWYRQAAGRGLQLLFYSVGIGQISSEVPQNLSASRPQDRQFILSSKKLLLSDSGFYLCAWSPSVGYTFGSGTRLTVV.

V and J are TRBV10-3 and TRBJ1-5, with TRBD1 matching 9 bases. Per the germline V gene, CDR1 is ENHRY and CDR2 is SYGVKD. This CDR3 region has 15 residues. V lost 5 bases and J lost 0; bases outside the gene matches: 2. The CDR3 here is CAISWDRDSNQPQHF. The CDR3, as DNA: TGTGCCATCAGTTGGGACAGGGATAGCAATCAGCCCCAGCATTTT.

This clone was detected only once. CDR3 loop: CASSLSGGNTEAFF. The CDR3 bases are TGCGCCAGCAGCTTATCAGGGGGCAACACTGAAGCTTTCTTT. V and J are TRBV5-1 and TRBJ1-1, with 8 nucleotides matching TRBD1. V was pared by 2 bases and J by 2 bases, with 2 bases of the junction left unmatched. This CDR3 region has 14 residues. Germline V gene data show CDR1 as SGHRS and CDR2 as YFSETQ.